The text below deals with one T cell receptor beta chain. Its antigen is currently unknown. Genomic DNA acted as the template from which TCR beta VDJ combination and CDR3 sequence profiling were carried out. TCRdb recomputed calls from the reads with MiXCR, one row per CDR3 protein. This sample yields under 250,000 distinct CDR3 sequences, of which 47% are seen a single time; 7.8% belongs to the top ten. This entry belongs to a study of CD8+CD57+ T cells in acquired aplastic anemia. Overall study results and limits: Comparison of patients with controls identified almost 30 shared CD8+ CDR3 sequences.

Sequenced patients had shown CD8+CD57+ cell expansion by flow cytometry. Patients were untreated when blood was sampled. Sequenced sample: sorted CD4+, CD8+, or CD8+CD57+ T cells (not recorded which) from PBMCs. This TCR came from a human donor with aplastic anemia.

The CDR3 sequence is CATSSPGQGTGNTIYF. CDR3 coding DNA: TGTGCCACCAGCAGTCCGGGACAGGGTACTGGAAACACCATATATTTT. The chain has TRBV15 and TRBJ1-3; 9 nucleotides line up with TRBD1. CDR1 LNHNV and CDR2 YYDKDF come from the germline V gene (reference sequence). With V trimmed by 3 bases and J by 2 bases, 5 bases remained unmatched. The CDR3 sequence is 16 residues long.